The TCR beta chain under discussion was sequenced for a study of shared T cell receptors in the human thymus (dated by TCRdb to 2020 to 2023). About the investigation overall: The study examined how the human thymus generates shared, self-reactive T-cell receptor alpha chains.

Inclusive of the bounding cysteine and phenylalanine, the CDR3 is 18 residues long. Solely the CDR3 DNA is kept, with 54 bases framed from the first base. CDR1 and CDR2 are drawn from the germline V gene: SGDLS, YYNGEE. Library creation used the immunoSEQ multiplex PCR assay. The source is immuneACCESS, and TCRdb retained only in-frame sequences with V and J called. Part of the clones is not carried over; for the studies checked, unresolved V genes explain less than half of this, and the remainder is unexplained. In this sample the table shows about 730,000 clones, 70% to 90% of which occur a single time. The ten most abundant clones make up around 0.01% of the sample. In the case of this clone: Its antigen target is currently unknown. Qualities for individual bases were not recorded, and no much larger clone is one base off.

The sample was also linked to a second study, of human thymus T cells. That second publication adds: Immunologically healthy infants undergoing open corrective cardiac surgery for congenital heart defects in Finland were used as donors. The thymus tissue came from surgical resects taken out during corrective cardiac surgery. Biased V and J gene segment usage appeared to be present in both thymic and peripheral blood repertoires. The related research found that thymic TCR repertoires overlapped highly between unrelated individuals. The study characterized TCR alpha and beta repertoires from under 10 infant thymus samples and a few related peripheral blood samples. The cohort included six male and a couple of female infants, with donor ages spanning 7 to 244 days. Thymocytes were mechanically released from the tissue and were stored as pellets of 10-30 million cells at -70 degrees C. A QIAsymphony instrument was used to extract genomic DNA from the frozen cell pellets. Using the immunoSEQ multiplex PCR assay, the TCRB and TCRAD loci were amplified from a standardized quantity of quality-controlled genomic DNA. The amplicons spanned the V(D)J region and were long enough to cover the CDR3 and allow V and J genes to be identified. The commercial immunoSEQ service was used to sequence amplicons on an Illumina platform. Corrections for primer bias and sequencing errors followed previously described methods, while TCRAD and TCRB definitions were based on the IMGT database. immunoSEQ Analyzer 3.0 and VDJTools were used for repertoire analysis, which covered basic statistics, V/J segment usage, diversity estimates, rarefaction and pairwise overlap. Diversity was estimated using the Chao1, ChaoE, Efron-Thisted, Shannon and inverse Simpson indices, and was also estimated on datasets down-sampled to the size of the smallest sample. Repertoire overlap was assessed by strict matching of CDR3 nucleotide sequence, V gene and J gene, and clustering was done by Jaccard-based multidimensional scaling. On average, thymus samples yielded hundreds of thousands of unique TCRB clonotypes, whereas blood samples yielded about 80,000.

The receptor's source is a girl under three years old with a congenital heart defect. Donor details come from another sample of the same person, matched by shared clones. The V and J segments used are TRBV9 and TRBJ2-5, with a weak D call of TRBD2 (7 bases match). The DNA end favors TRBJ2-7, so the J call may be wrong. Sequenced sample: thymocytes. The CDR3 has the sequence CASSDPGTNREFSYEQYF. The DNA sequence reads TGTGCCAGCAGCGATCCCGGGACTAACAGGGAATTTAGCTACGAGCAGTACTTC.